This T cell receptor (beta chain) was recovered during a study of beta chain features in type 1 diabetes. Trimming removed 3 bases at V and 6 bases at J, with 12 bases between. This CDR3 region has 13 residues. Germline V gene sequence: CDR1 WSHSY, CDR2 SAAADI. Whole-study results and caveats: Shortening of TCRB CDR3s, moderate but significant, appeared in all four CD4+ subsets of Type 1 diabetes patients.

The isolated RNA, all of it, was reverse transcribed, so expressed TCRB transcripts were what got sequenced. For naive, central memory and regulatory T cell samples, reads averaged around 3.8 million. Sequencing was performed with immunoSEQ multiplex PCR; in TCRdb, only in-frame clones are kept and a portion is missing. The table records 200,000 to 300,000 clones, about a fifth of them present only once. In regard to this clone: Its target is not known.

This TCR was sampled from a woman between 40 and 55 years old with type 1 diabetes. V usage is TRBV10-2 and J usage is TRBJ2-7; D may be TRBD1 (6 bases). Sequencing was performed on naive CD4+ T cells from blood. The CDR3 DNA is TGCGCCAGCAGTGACAGGGGTCTTAGCGAGCAGTACTTC. Encoded protein: CASSDRGLSEQYF.